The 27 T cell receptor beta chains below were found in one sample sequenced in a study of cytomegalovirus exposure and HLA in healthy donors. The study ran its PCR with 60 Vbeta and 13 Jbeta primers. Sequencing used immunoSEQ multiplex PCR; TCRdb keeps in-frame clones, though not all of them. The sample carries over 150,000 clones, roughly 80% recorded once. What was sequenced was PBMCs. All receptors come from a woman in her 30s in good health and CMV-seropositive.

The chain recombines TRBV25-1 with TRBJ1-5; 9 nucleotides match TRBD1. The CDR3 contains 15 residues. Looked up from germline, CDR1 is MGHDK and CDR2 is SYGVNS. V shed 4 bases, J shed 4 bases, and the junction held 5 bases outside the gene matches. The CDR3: CASSGRQGGNQPQHF. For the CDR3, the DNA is TGTGCCAGCAGTGGACGACAGGGGGGGAATCAGCCCCAGCATTTT.

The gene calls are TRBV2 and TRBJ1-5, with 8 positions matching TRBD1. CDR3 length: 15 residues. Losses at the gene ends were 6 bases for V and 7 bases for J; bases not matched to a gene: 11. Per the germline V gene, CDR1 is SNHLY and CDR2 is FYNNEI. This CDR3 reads CASRKGLTGEQPQHF. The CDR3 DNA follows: TGTGCCAGCAGGAAGGGTTTGACAGGGGAACAGCCCCAGCATTTT.

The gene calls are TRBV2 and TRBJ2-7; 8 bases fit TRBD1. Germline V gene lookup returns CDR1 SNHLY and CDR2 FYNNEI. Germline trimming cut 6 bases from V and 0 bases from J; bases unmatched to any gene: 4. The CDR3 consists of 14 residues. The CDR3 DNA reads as TGTGCCAGCAGGGGACAGGAGTTCTCCTACGAGCAGTACTTC. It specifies CASRGQEFSYEQYF.

The DNA of the CDR3 is TGTGCCAGCACCGGGACAGGGCTCCACGAGCAGTACTTC. Encoded protein: CASTGTGLHEQYF. The rearrangement joins TRBV6-1 to TRBJ2-7; 9 nucleotides line up with TRBD1. This CDR3 has 13 residues. V lost 7 bases to trimming and J lost 5 bases; unmatched junction nucleotides: 6. The germline V gene encodes CDR1 MNHNS and CDR2 SASEGT.

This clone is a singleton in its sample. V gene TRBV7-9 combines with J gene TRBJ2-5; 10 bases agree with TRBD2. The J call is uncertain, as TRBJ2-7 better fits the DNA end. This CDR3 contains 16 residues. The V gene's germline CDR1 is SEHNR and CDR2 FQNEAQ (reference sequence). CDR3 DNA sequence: TGTGCCAGCAGCCCACAGAAGCGGGGGGGCCTATACGAGCAGTACTTC. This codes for CASSPQKRGGLYEQYF.

The CDR3 DNA is TGTGCCAGCAGCTTGAGAGCGACAGGGGGCTACAATCAGCCCCAGCATTTT. It encodes CASSLRATGGYNQPQHF. The V gene is TRBV7-2, the J gene TRBJ1-5; 10 bases match TRBD1. Trimming took 3 bases from V and 3 from J; bases not matched to a gene: 8. Germline loops: CDR1 SGHTA, CDR2 FQGNSA. This CDR3 has 17 amino acids.

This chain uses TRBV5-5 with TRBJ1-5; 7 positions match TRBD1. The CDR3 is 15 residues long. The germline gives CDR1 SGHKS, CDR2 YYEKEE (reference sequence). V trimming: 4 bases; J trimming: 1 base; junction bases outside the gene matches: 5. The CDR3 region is CASSDRAGSNQPQHF. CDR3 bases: TGTGCCAGCAGCGACAGGGCTGGGAGCAATCAGCCCCAGCATTTT.

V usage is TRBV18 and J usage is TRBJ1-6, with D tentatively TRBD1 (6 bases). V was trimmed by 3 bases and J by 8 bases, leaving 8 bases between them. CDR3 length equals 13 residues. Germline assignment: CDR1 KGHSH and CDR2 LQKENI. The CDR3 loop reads CASSPNRDSPLHF. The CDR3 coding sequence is TGTGCCAGCTCACCCAACAGGGATTCACCCCTCCACTTT. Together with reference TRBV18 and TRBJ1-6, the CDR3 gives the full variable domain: NAGVMQNPRHLVRRRGQEARLRCSPMKGHSHVYWYRQLPEEGLKFMVYLQKENIIDESGMPKERFSAEFPKEGPSILRIQQVVRGDSAAYFCASSPNRDSPLHFGNGTRLTVT.

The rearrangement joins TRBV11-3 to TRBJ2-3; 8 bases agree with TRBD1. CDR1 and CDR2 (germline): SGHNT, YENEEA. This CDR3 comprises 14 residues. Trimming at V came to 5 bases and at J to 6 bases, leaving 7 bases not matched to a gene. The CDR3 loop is CASSQGAGRDTQYF. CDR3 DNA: TGTGCCAGCAGCCAGGGGGCAGGGAGGGATACGCAGTATTTT.

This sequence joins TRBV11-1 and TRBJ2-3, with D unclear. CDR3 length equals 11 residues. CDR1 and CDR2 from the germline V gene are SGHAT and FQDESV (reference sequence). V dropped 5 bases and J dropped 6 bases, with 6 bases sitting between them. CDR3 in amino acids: CASSPSDTQYF. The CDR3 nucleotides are TGTGCCAGCAGCCCTTCTGATACGCAGTATTTT. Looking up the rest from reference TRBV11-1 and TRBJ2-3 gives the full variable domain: EAEVAQSPRYKITEKSQAVAFWCDPISGHATLYWYRQILGQGPELLVQFQDESVVDDSQLPKDRFSAERLKGVDSTLKIQPAELGDSAMYLCASSPSDTQYFGPGTRLTVL.

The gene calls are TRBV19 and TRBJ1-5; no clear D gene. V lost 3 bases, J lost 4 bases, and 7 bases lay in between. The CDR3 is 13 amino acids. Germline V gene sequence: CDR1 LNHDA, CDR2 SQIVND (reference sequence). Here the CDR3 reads CASSIGGNQPQHF. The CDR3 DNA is TGTGCCAGTAGTATTGGAGGGAATCAGCCCCAGCATTTT.

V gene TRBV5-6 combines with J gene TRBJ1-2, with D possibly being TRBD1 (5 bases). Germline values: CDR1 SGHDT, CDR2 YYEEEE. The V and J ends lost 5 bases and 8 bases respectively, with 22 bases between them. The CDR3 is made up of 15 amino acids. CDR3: CASRITPGSAGGYTF. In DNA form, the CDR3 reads TGTGCCAGCAGGATAACACCAGGGTCCGCTGGGGGCTACACCTTC.

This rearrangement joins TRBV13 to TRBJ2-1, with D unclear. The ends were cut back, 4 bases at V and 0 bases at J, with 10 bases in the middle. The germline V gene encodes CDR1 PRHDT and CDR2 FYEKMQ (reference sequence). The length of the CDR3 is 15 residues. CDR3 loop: CASSSKESSYNEQFF. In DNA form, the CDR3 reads TGTGCCAGCAGCTCCAAGGAGAGCTCCTACAATGAGCAGTTCTTC.

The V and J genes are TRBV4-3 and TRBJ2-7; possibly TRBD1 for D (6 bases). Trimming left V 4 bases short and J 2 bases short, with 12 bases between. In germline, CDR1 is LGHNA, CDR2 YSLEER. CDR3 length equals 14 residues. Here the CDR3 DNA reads TGCGCCAGCAGCCTGGCCCAGGGGACCTACGAGCAGTACTTC. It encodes CASSLAQGTYEQYF.

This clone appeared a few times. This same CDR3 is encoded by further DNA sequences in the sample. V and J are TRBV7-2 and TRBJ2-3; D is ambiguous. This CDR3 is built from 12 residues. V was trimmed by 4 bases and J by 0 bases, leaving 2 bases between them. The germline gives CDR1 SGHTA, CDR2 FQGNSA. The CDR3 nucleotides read TGTGCCAGCAGCTCAAGCACAGATACGCAGTATTTT. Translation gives CASSSSTDTQYF.

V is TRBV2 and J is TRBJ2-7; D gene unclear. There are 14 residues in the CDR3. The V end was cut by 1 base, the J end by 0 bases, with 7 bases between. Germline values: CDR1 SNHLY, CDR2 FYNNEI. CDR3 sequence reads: CASSEEKSSYEQYF. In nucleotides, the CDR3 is TGTGCCAGCAGTGAAGAGAAGAGCTCCTACGAGCAGTACTTC.

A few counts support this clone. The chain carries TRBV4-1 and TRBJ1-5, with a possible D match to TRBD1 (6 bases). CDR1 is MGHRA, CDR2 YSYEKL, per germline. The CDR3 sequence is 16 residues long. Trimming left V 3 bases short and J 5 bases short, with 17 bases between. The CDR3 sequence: CASSQKAQGWDQPQHF. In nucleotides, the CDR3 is TGCGCCAGCAGCCAGAAGGCACAGGGATGGGATCAGCCCCAGCATTTT.

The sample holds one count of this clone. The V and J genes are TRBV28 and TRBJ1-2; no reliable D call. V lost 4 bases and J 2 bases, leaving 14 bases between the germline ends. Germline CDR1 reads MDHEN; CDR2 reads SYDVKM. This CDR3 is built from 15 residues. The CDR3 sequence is CASSSSGVGNYGYTF. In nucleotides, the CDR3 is TGTGCCAGCAGTTCCTCCGGAGTAGGAAACTATGGCTACACCTTC.

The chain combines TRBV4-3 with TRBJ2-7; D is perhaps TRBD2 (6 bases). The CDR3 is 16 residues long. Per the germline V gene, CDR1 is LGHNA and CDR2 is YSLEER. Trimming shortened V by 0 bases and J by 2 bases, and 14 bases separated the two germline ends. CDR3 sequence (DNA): TGCGCCAGCAGCCAAGAGGGGGGAATGAGCCCCTACGAGCAGTACTTC. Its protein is CASSQEGGMSPYEQYF.

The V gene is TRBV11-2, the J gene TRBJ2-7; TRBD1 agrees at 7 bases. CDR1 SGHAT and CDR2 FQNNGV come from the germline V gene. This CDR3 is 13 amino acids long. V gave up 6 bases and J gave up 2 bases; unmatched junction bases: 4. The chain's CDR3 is CASRRTGAYEQYF. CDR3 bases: TGTGCCAGCAGAAGGACAGGAGCCTACGAGCAGTACTTC. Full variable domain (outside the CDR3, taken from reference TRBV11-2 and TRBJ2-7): EAGVAQSPRYKIIEKRQSVAFWCNPISGHATLYWYQQILGQGPKLLIQFQNNGVVDDSQLPKDRFSAERLKGVDSTLKIQPAKLEDSAVYLCASRRTGAYEQYFGPGTRLTVT.

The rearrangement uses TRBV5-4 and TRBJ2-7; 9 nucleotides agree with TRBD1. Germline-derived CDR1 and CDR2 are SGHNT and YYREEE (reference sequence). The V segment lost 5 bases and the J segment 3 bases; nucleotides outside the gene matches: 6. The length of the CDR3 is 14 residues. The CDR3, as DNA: TGTGCCAGCAGTCCACAGGGGGCCTACTACGAGCAGTACTTC. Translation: CASSPQGAYYEQYF.

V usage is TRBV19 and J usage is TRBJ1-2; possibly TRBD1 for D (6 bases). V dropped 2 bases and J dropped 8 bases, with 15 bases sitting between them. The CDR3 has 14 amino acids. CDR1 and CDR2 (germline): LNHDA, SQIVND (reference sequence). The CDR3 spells CASSIRGSGRGYTF. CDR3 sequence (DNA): TGTGCCAGTAGTATAAGGGGGTCGGGCAGGGGCTACACCTTC. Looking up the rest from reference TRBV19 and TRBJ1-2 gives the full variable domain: DGGITQSPKYLFRKEGQNVTLSCEQNLNHDAMYWYRQDPGQGLRLIYYSQIVNDFQKGDIAEGYSVSREKKESFPLTVTSAQKNPTAFYLCASSIRGSGRGYTFGSGTRLTVV.

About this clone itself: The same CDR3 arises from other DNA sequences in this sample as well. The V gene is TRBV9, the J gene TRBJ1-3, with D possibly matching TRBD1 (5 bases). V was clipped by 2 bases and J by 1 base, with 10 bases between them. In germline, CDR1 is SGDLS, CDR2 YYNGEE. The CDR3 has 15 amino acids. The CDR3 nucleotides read TGTGCCAGCAGCGTCGGGGGTTCTTCTGGAAACACCATATATTTT. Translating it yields CASSVGGSSGNTIYF.

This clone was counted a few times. The CDR3 sequence: CASSYSGLLSYEQYF. The CDR3 DNA sequence: TGTGCCAGCAGTTACTCGGGACTGTTGTCCTACGAGCAGTACTTC. V is TRBV6-5 and J is TRBJ2-7; possible D gene TRBD2, 6 bases. CDR1 MNHEY and CDR2 SVGAGI come from the germline V gene. The CDR3 runs 15 residues. The V end was cut by 0 bases, the J end by 1 base, with 10 bases between.

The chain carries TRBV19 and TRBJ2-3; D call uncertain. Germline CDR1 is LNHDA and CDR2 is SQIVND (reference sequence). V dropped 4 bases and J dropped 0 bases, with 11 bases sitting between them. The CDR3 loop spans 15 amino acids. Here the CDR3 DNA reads TGTGCCAGTAGTACCGTGTTCACTAGCACAGATACGCAGTATTTT. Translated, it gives CASSTVFTSTDTQYF.

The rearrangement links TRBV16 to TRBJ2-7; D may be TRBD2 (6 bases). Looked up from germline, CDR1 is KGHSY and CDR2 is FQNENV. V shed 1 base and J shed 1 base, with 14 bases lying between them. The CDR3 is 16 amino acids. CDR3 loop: CASSQLGRDWSYEQYF. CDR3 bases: TGTGCCAGCAGCCAATTGGGCAGGGACTGGTCCTACGAGCAGTACTTC.

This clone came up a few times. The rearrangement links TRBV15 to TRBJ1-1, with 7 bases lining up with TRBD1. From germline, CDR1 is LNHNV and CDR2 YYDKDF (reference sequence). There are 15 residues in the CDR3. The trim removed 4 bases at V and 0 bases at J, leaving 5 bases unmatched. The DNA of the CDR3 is TGTGCCACCAGCATGGGACAGACCCTGAACACTGAAGCTTTCTTT. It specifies CATSMGQTLNTEAFF. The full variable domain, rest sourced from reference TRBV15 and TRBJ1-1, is DAMVIQNPRYQVTQFGKPVTLSCSQTLNHNVMYWYQQKSSQAPKLLFHYYDKDFNNEADTPDNFQSRRPNTSFCFLDIRSPGLGDTAMYLCATSMGQTLNTEAFFGQGTRLTVV.